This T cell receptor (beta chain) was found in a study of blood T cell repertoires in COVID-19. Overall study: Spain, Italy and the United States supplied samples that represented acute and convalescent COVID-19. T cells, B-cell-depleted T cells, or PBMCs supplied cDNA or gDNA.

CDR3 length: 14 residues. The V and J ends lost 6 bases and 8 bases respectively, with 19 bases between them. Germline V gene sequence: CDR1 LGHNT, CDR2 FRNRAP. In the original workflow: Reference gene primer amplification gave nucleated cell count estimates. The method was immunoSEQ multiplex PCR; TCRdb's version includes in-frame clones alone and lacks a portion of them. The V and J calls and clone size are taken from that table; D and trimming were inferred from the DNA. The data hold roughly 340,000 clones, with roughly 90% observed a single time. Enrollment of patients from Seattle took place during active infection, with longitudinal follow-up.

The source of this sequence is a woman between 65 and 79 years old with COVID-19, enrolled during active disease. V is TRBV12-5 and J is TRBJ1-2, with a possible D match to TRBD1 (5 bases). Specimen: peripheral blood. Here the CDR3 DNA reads TGTGCTAGTGGGATACCCGGCAGGGCGAGAGGCTACACCTTC. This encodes CASGIPGRARGYTF.